The 27 T cell receptor beta chains listed next were all sequenced from one sample in a study of blood T cell repertoires in COVID-19. Only in-frame clones appear in the TCRdb table, and some are missing; sequencing was by immunoSEQ multiplex PCR. The sample includes some 99,000 clones, about 85% of them seen just once. Sequenced: peripheral blood. Receptors were obtained from a man between 65 and 79 years old with acute or convalescent COVID-19.

Only a few counts were recorded for this clone. V is TRBV28 and J is TRBJ1-1; D perhaps matches TRBD1 (6 bases). Germline CDR1 and CDR2: MDHEN and SYDVKM. The CDR3 is made up of 15 amino acids. V was pared by 2 bases and J by 1 base, with 11 bases between. Written as DNA, the CDR3 is TGTGCCAGCAGTTTAGGCAGGGGCCGGAACACTGAAGCTTTCTTT. Residues: CASSLGRGRNTEAFF.

This clone was seen many times. The rearrangement uses TRBV7-9 and TRBJ2-5; 11 bases are shared with TRBD2. This CDR3 spans 15 amino acids. The V and J ends lost 5 bases and 2 bases, in that order; junction bases with no gene match: 4. Germline assignment: CDR1 SEHNR and CDR2 FQNEAQ (reference sequence). CDR3 amino acids: CASSPSGGMQETQYF. CDR3 bases: TGTGCCAGCAGCCCTAGCGGGGGGATGCAAGAGACCCAGTACTTC.

The chain uses TRBV19 and TRBJ2-1; perhaps TRBD1 as D (5 bases). Germline loops: CDR1 LNHDA, CDR2 SQIVND (reference sequence). Trimming stripped 6 bases from V and 4 bases from J, with 16 bases between. The CDR3 has 15 amino acids. The DNA for the CDR3 is TGTGCCAGTAGCCCTCGGCGCAGGACATACAATGAGCAGTTCTTC. It codes for CASSPRRRTYNEQFF.

The V gene is TRBV9, the J gene TRBJ2-1, with D uncertain. The CDR3 length is 14 residues. CDR1 and CDR2 (germline): SGDLS, YYNGEE. Trimming pared 3 bases from V and 0 bases from J, leaving 7 bases between. CDR3 DNA sequence: TGTGCCAGCAGCGCCACAAGCTCCTACAATGAGCAGTTCTTC. This encodes CASSATSSYNEQFF.

The CDR3 nucleotides are TGTGCCAGCAGTTTACCAGGGTTTACAGATACGCAGTATTTT. It codes for CASSLPGFTDTQYF. The genes are TRBV28 and TRBJ2-3, with D tentatively TRBD1 (5 bases). CDR1 is MDHEN, CDR2 SYDVKM, per germline. The CDR3 runs to 14 residues. V dropped 2 bases and J dropped 3 bases, with 9 bases sitting between them.

The gene calls are TRBV27 and TRBJ2-2, with 11 bases aligning to TRBD2. CDR1 and CDR2 (germline): MNHEY, SMNVEV (reference sequence). V gave up 6 bases and J gave up 2 bases; unmatched junction bases: 5. The CDR3 runs 16 residues. The CDR3 loop reads CASSPTSGGNTGELFF. The DNA of the CDR3 is TGTGCCAGCAGCCCAACTAGCGGGGGCAACACCGGGGAGCTGTTTTTT.

The rearrangement joins TRBV9 to TRBJ2-7, with a possible D match to TRBD1 (5 bases). CDR3 length equals 16 residues. V lost 4 bases and J lost 1, with 18 bases in between. CDR1 SGDLS and CDR2 YYNGEE come from the germline V gene. The CDR3 loop reads CASSYSRQRGSYEQYV. The CDR3 bases are TGTGCCAGCAGCTATTCTAGACAGAGAGGTTCCTACGAGCAGTACGTC.

This clone was picked up one time. V is TRBV25-1 and J is TRBJ1-4; D is undetermined. Germline V gene data show CDR1 as MGHDK and CDR2 as SYGVNS. Between the trimmed V and J ends, which lost 1 base and 8 bases, there was a span of 11 bases. This CDR3 region has 14 residues. Here the CDR3 reads CASSEWEGGEKLFF. The CDR3 bases are TGTGCCAGCAGTGAATGGGAGGGTGGCGAAAAACTGTTTTTT.

The gene calls are TRBV27 and TRBJ1-1, with a tentative D call TRBD1 (5 bases). From germline, CDR1 is MNHEY and CDR2 SMNVEV (reference sequence). The CDR3 sequence is 14 residues long. Trimming took off 5 bases at V and 3 bases at J, with 13 bases between the two ends. The DNA of the CDR3 is TGTGCCAGCAGTCAACGGTTAGGGGACACTGAAGCTTTCTTT. Translating gives CASSQRLGDTEAFF.

The CDR3 is CASSPRGAAAGELFF. DNA for the CDR3: TGTGCCAGCAGCCCCAGGGGGGCCGCGGCCGGGGAGCTGTTTTTT. The J gene is TRBJ2-2, the V gene TRBV11-2; maybe TRBD1 (7 bases). The CDR3 has 15 amino acids. Germline V gene lookup returns CDR1 SGHAT and CDR2 FQNNGV. V gave up 5 bases and J gave up 6 bases, with 16 bases separating them.

DNA for the CDR3: TGTGCCAGCAGCCGCGGACAGGGGGCTTTCACCGGGGAGCTGTTTTTT. Protein: CASSRGQGAFTGELFF. The chain employs TRBV27 and TRBJ2-2; 11 bases match TRBD1. Trimming removed 6 bases from V and 4 bases from J; junction bases left unmatched: 7. Germline CDR1 reads MNHEY; CDR2 reads SMNVEV (reference sequence). The CDR3 covers 16 residues.

CDR3 amino acids: CASSLILGQGREKLFF. The CDR3 region has the DNA TGTGCCAGCAGCTTGATCTTGGGACAGGGGCGTGAAAAACTGTTTTTT. The chain uses TRBV5-6 and TRBJ1-4, with 10 bases lining up with TRBD1. The trim removed 1 base at V and 7 bases at J, leaving 7 bases unmatched. Germline V gives CDR1 SGHDT, CDR2 YYEEEE. CDR3 length: 16 residues.

This chain links TRBV5-8 with TRBJ2-1, with D possibly matching TRBD1 (6 bases). The CDR3 is made up of 15 amino acids. CDR1 and CDR2 from the germline V gene are SGHTS and YDEGEE. V was cut by 4 bases and J by 5 bases, with 16 bases left in between. The CDR3 region has the DNA TGTGCCAGCAGCCGCGAGACAGGAGGAAACAATGAGCAGTTCTTC. It is translated as CASSRETGGNNEQFF.

This clone came up many times. The rearrangement links TRBV30 to TRBJ2-2; 7 nucleotides line up with TRBD1. V dropped 0 bases and J dropped 5; count of bases not matched to a gene: 6. The CDR3 is 15 residues long. CDR1 is GTSNPN, CDR2 SVGIG, per germline (reference sequence). The CDR3 is CAWSVPDRDTGELFF. CDR3 bases: TGTGCCTGGAGTGTACCTGACAGGGATACCGGGGAGCTGTTTTTT.

The chain combines TRBV6-6 with TRBJ1-4; 8 bases are shared with TRBD1. Germline lookup yields CDR1 MNHNY and CDR2 SVGAGI (reference sequence). The trim removed 6 bases at V and 8 bases at J, leaving 8 bases unmatched. The CDR3 covers 14 residues. In DNA form, the CDR3 reads TGTGCCAGCAGACCGACAGGGGTTTGGGAAAAACTGTTTTTT. Its translation is CASRPTGVWEKLFF.

V and J are TRBV6-1 and TRBJ2-1; 9 bases align to TRBD2. The CDR3 has 16 residues. The germline V gene has CDR1 MNHNS and CDR2 SASEGT. J was trimmed by 4 bases and V by 1 base; bases with no gene match: 5. In nucleotides, the CDR3 is TGTGCCAGCAGTGAAGTGCTAGCGGGGCTATACAATGAGCAGTTCTTC. It translates to CASSEVLAGLYNEQFF.

This chain links TRBV3-1 (or the pseudogene TRBV3-2) with TRBJ1-2, with TRBD1 identical over 7 bases. Germline CDR1 LGHDT, CDR2 YNNKEL (reference sequence). The V gene end was trimmed by 4 bases and the J gene end by 5 bases; junction bases not matched to a gene: 13. The CDR3 length is 16 residues. The CDR3 bases are TGTGCCAGCAGCCGATATACGACAGGGTTGGGATATGGCTACACCTTC. It codes for CASSRYTTGLGYGYTF.

The J gene is TRBJ2-4, the V gene TRBV10-3; 7 bases line up with TRBD2. The V and J ends lost 3 bases and 5 bases, in that order; junction bases with no gene match: 7. Germline loops: CDR1 ENHRY, CDR2 SYGVKD. The CDR3 totals 15 residues. The CDR3 loop is CAISEPAGLQNIQYF. In nucleotides, the CDR3 is TGTGCCATCAGTGAACCAGCGGGGCTGCAAAACATTCAGTACTTC.

This chain joins TRBV2 and TRBJ1-4, with D unresolved. The CDR3 sequence is 16 residues long. The V and J ends lost 6 bases and 0 bases respectively, with 14 bases between them. The germline CDR1 and CDR2 sequences are SNHLY and FYNNEI. CDR3 in amino acids: CASSRSLPTTNEKLFF. In nucleotides, the CDR3 is TGTGCCAGCAGCCGCTCTCTCCCTACAACTAATGAAAAACTGTTTTTT.

This chain links TRBV27 with TRBJ2-7; 8 nucleotides line up with TRBD1. This CDR3 is built from 15 residues. Germline V gives CDR1 MNHEY, CDR2 SMNVEV (reference sequence). The trim removed 6 bases at V and 5 bases at J, leaving 12 bases unmatched. CDR3 in amino acids: CASSSYRGDRNEQYF. The DNA for the CDR3 is TGTGCCAGCAGCAGTTACAGGGGGGATCGAAACGAGCAGTACTTC.

The CDR3 nucleotides are TGTGCCAGCAGCTTGGGCCCGCCACCAAGCGAACTGTTTTTT. Residues: CASSLGPPPSELFF. The chain is built from TRBV5-4 and TRBJ1-4; D gene uncertain. V shed 0 bases and J shed 12 bases, with 15 bases lying between them. The germline V gene has CDR1 SGHNT and CDR2 YYREEE (reference sequence). The CDR3 covers 14 residues.

DNA for the CDR3: TGTGCCAGCAGTTTAAGGGGGTGGGTCCTCACTGAAGCTTTCTTT. It encodes CASSLRGWVLTEAFF. The chain links TRBV28 to TRBJ1-1; possibly TRBD1 for D (6 bases). CDR3 length: 15 amino acids. V lost 2 bases, J lost 4 bases, and 14 bases lay in between. Germline loops: CDR1 MDHEN, CDR2 SYDVKM.

V is TRBV24-1 and J is TRBJ2-2, with 10 bases matching TRBD1. V was clipped by 7 bases and J by 5 bases; unmatched bases: 6. The CDR3 runs 15 residues. Germline lookup yields CDR1 KGHDR and CDR2 SFDVKD. The CDR3 region is CATSTGTGVTGELFF. In DNA form, the CDR3 reads TGTGCCACCAGCACCGGGACAGGGGTAACCGGGGAGCTGTTTTTT.

This chain joins TRBV3-1 (or the pseudogene TRBV3-2) and TRBJ1-4, with TRBD1 identical over 8 bases. From germline, CDR1 is LGHDT and CDR2 YNNKEL (reference sequence). The length of the CDR3 is 15 residues. J was trimmed by 4 bases and V by 2 bases; bases with no gene match: 3. The CDR3 coding sequence is TGTGCCAGCAGCCAAACCGGGACAGGTAATGAAAAACTGTTTTTT. It specifies CASSQTGTGNEKLFF.

The chain is built from TRBV5-4 and TRBJ1-2; 7 nucleotides agree with TRBD1. J gave up 1 base and V 0 bases, and 3 bases lay outside the gene matches. This CDR3 has 15 residues. Germline values: CDR1 SGHNT, CDR2 YYREEE (reference sequence). This CDR3 is CASSLVRDSNYGYTF. In nucleotides, the CDR3 is TGTGCCAGCAGCTTGGTAAGGGACAGTAACTATGGCTACACCTTC.

The table lists this clone with a few counts. The rearrangement uses TRBV18 and TRBJ1-1; 7 bases agree with TRBD1. This CDR3 spans 16 amino acids. Per germline, CDR1 KGHSH and CDR2 LQKENI. The V and J ends lost 3 bases and 1 base, in that order; junction bases with no gene match: 8. CDR3 sequence (DNA): TGTGCCAGCTCACCGAGACAGGGTCAATGGAACACTGAAGCTTTCTTT. Translating it yields CASSPRQGQWNTEAFF.

The CDR3 loop reads CASSLTGTRGETQYF. CDR3 nucleotide sequence: TGTGCCAGCAGTTTGACAGGGACTCGCGGGGAGACCCAGTACTTC. The chain combines TRBV27 with TRBJ2-5, with D maybe TRBD1 (7 bases). This CDR3 has 15 amino acids. The germline gives CDR1 MNHEY, CDR2 SMNVEV (reference sequence). Trimming left V 3 bases short and J 5 bases short, with 16 bases between.